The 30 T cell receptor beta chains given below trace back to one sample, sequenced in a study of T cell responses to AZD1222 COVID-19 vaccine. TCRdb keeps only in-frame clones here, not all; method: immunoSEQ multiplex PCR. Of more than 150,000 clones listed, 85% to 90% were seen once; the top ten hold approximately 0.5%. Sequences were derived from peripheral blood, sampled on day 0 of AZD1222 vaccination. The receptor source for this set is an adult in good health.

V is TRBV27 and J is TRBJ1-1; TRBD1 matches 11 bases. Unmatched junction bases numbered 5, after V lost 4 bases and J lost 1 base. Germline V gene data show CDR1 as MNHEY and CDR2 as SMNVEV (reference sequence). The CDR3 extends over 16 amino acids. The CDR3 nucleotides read TGTGCCAGCAGTTATCACGGGACAGGGGGGAACACTGAAGCTTTCTTT. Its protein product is CASSYHGTGGNTEAFF.

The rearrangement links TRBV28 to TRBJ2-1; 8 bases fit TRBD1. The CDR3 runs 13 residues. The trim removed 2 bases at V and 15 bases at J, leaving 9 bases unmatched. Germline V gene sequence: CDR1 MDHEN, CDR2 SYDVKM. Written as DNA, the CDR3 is TGTGCCAGCAGTTTACTGCAGGGGGCTCAGGCGTTCTTC. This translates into CASSLLQGAQAFF.

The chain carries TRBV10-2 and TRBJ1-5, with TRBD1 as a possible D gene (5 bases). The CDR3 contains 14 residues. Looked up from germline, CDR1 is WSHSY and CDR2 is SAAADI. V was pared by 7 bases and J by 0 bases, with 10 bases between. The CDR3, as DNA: TGCGCCAGCATGGCAGGGAATAGCAATCAGCCCCAGCATTTT. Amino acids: CASMAGNSNQPQHF.

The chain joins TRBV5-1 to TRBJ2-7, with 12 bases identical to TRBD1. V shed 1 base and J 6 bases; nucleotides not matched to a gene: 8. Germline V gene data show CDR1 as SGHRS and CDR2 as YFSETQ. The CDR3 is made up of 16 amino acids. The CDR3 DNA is TGCGCCAGCAGCTTGACTCCGGGACAGGGGGCGCCCGAGCAGTACTTC. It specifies CASSLTPGQGAPEQYF.

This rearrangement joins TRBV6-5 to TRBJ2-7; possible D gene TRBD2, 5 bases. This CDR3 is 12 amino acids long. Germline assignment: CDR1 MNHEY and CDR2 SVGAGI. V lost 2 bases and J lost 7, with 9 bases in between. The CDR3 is CASSYPAGEQYF. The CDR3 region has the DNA TGTGCCAGCAGTTACCCGGCGGGTGAGCAGTACTTC.

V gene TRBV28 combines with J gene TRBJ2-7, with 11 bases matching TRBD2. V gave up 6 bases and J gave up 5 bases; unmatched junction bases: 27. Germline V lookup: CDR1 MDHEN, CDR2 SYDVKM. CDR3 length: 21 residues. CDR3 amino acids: CASSPISQRFSIAGGPDEQYF. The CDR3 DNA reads TGTGCCAGCAGCCCGATCTCTCAGAGGTTTAGTATAGCGGGAGGGCCCGACGAGCAGTACTTC. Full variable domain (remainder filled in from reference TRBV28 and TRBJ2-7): DVKVTQSSRYLVKRTGEKVFLECVQDMDHENMFWYRQDPGLGLRLIYFSYDVKMKEKGDIPEGYSVSREKKERFSLILESASTNQTSMYLCASSPISQRFSIAGGPDEQYFGPGTRLTVT.

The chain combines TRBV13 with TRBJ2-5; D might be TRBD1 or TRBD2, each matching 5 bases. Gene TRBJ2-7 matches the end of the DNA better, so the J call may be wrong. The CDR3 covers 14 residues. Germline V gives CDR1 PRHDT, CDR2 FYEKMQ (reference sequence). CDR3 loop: CASSLTTRGYEQYF. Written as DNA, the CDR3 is TGTGCCAGCAGCCTCACCACTAGGGGTTACGAGCAGTACTTC.

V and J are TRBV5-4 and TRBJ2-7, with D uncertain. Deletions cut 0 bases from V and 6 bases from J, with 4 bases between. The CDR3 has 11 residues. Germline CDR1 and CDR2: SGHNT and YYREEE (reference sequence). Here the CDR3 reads CASSLEAEQYF. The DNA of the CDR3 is TGTGCCAGCAGCTTGGAAGCCGAGCAGTACTTC.

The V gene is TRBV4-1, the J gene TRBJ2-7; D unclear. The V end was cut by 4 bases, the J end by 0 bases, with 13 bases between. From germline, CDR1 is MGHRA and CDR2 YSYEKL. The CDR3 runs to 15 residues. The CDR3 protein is CASSPSGPASYEQYF. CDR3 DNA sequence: TGCGCCAGCAGCCCCTCCGGTCCCGCCTCCTACGAGCAGTACTTC.

This chain's CDR3 is CAWSSSGTLATNEKLFF. The CDR3, as DNA: TGTGCCTGGAGTTCCTCCGGGACTCTCGCAACTAATGAAAAACTGTTTTTT. The chain couples TRBV30 to TRBJ1-4; weak D call: TRBD1 (5 bases). The V end lost 2 bases, the J end lost 0 bases, and 16 bases lay between the germline ends. Germline CDR1 and CDR2: GTSNPN and SVGIG (reference sequence). CDR3 length: 17 amino acids.

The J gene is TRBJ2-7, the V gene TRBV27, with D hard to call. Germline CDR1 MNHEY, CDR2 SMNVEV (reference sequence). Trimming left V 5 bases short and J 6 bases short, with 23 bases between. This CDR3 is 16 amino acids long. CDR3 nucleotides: TGTGCCAGCAGTGAACTGATTACAACCCCTACGGTCGAGCAGTACTTC. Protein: CASSELITTPTVEQYF.

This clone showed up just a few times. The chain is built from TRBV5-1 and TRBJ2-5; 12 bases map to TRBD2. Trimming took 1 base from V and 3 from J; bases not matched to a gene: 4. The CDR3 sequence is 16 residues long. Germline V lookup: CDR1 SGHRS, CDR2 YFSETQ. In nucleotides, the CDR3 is TGCGCCAGCAGCTTGACGCTAGCGGGAGGGGAAGAGACCCAGTACTTC. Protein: CASSLTLAGGEETQYF.

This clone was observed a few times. CDR3 sequence reads: CASSEDPDWGKGDQPQHF. CDR3 nucleotides: TGTGCCAGCAGTGAGGATCCCGACTGGGGGAAGGGTGATCAGCCCCAGCATTTT. The chain is built from TRBV6-1 and TRBJ1-5; possibly TRBD1 for D (5 bases). The CDR3 has 18 residues. Trimming took 3 bases from V and 5 from J, leaving 23 bases between them. Germline V gene data show CDR1 as MNHNS and CDR2 as SASEGT.

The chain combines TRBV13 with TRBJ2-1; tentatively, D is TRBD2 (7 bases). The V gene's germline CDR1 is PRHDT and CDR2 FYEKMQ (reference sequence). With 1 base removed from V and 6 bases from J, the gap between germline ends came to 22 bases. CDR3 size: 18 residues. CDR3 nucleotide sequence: TGTGCCAGCAGCTTAGAGGGACCCGGGGGGCTACTCTCCAATGAGCAGTTCTTC. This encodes CASSLEGPGGLLSNEQFF. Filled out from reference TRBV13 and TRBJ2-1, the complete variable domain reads AAGVIQSPRHLIKEKRETATLKCYPIPRHDTVYWYQQGPGQDPQFLISFYEKMQSDKGSIPDRFSAQQFSDYHSELNMSSLELGDSALYFCASSLEGPGGLLSNEQFFGPGTRLTVL.

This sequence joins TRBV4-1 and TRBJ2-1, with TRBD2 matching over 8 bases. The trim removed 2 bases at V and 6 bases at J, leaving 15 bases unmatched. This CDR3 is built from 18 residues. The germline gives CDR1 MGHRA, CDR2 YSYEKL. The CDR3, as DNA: TGCGCCAGCAGCCAATATCTCCGAGGACTAGCCTCGGGCAATGAGCAGTTCTTC. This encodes CASSQYLRGLASGNEQFF.

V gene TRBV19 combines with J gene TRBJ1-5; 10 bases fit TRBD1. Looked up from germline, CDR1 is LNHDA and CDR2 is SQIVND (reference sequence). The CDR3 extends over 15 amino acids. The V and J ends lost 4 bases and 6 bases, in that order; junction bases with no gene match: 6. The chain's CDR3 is CASSTGTGEGQPQHF. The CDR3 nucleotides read TGTGCCAGTAGTACCGGGACAGGGGAGGGTCAGCCCCAGCATTTT.

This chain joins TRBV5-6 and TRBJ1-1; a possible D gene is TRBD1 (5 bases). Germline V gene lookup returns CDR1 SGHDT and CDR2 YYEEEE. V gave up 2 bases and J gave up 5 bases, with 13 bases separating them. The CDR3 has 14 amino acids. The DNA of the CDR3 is TGTGCCAGCAGCTTAATGCTGGGGGTAACTGAAGCTTTCTTT. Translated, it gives CASSLMLGVTEAFF.

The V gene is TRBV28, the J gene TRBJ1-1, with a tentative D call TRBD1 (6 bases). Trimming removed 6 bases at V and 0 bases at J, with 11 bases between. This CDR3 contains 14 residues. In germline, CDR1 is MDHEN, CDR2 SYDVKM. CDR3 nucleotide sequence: TGTGCCAGCAGACCCGGGACACTGAACACTGAAGCTTTCTTT. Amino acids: CASRPGTLNTEAFF. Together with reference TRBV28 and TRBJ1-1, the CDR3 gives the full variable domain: DVKVTQSSRYLVKRTGEKVFLECVQDMDHENMFWYRQDPGLGLRLIYFSYDVKMKEKGDIPEGYSVSREKKERFSLILESASTNQTSMYLCASRPGTLNTEAFFGQGTRLTVV.

CDR3 coding DNA: TGTGCCAGCTTACCCGCCCCACGTCCCGGGGAGCTGTTTTTT. The encoded protein is CASLPAPRPGELFF. The rearrangement joins TRBV6-5 to TRBJ2-2, with D unresolved. Germline V CDR1 and CDR2: MNHEY, SVGAGI. The ends were cut back, 8 bases at V and 6 bases at J, with 16 bases in the middle. The CDR3 runs 14 residues.

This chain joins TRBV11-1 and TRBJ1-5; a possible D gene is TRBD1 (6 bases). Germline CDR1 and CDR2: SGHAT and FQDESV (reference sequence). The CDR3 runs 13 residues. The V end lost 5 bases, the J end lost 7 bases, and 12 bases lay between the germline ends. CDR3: CASSPDRYQPQHF. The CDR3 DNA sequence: TGTGCCAGCAGCCCCGACAGGTACCAGCCCCAGCATTTT.

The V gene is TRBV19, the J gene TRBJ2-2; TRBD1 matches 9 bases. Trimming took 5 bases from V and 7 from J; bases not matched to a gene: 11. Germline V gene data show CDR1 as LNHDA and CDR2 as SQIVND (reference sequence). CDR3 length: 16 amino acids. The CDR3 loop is CASSLRDRVRGGELFF. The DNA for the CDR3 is TGTGCCAGTAGTCTACGGGACAGGGTGCGCGGCGGGGAGCTGTTTTTT.

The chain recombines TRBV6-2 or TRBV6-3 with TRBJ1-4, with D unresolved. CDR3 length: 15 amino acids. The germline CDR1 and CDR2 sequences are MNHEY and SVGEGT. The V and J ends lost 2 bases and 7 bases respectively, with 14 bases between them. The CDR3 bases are TGTGCCAGCAGTTACGGTTTCGGCCAATCTGAAAAACTGTTTTTT. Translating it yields CASSYGFGQSEKLFF.

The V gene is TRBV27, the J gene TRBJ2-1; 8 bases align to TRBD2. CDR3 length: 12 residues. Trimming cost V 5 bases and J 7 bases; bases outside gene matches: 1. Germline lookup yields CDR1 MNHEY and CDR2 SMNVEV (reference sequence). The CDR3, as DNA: TGTGCCAGCAGTACTAGCGGTAATGAGCAGTTCTTC. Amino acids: CASSTSGNEQFF.

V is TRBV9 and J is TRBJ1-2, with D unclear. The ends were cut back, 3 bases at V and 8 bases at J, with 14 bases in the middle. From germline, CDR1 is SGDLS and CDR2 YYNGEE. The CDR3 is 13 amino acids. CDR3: CASSGAEGRGYTF. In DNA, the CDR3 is TGTGCCAGCAGCGGGGCTGAGGGCCGGGGCTACACCTTC.

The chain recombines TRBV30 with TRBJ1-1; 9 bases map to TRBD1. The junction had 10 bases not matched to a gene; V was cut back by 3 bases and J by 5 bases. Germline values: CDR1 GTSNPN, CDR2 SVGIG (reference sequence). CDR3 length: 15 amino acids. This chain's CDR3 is CAWRSQGAVGTEAFF. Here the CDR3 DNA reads TGTGCCTGGAGATCACAGGGGGCTGTGGGTACTGAAGCTTTCTTT.

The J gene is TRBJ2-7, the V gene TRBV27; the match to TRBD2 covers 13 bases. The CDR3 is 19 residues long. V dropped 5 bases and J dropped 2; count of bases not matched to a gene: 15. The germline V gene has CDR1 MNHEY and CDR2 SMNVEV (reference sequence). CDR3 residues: CASSLGPRLAGGPAYEQYF. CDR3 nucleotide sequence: TGTGCCAGCAGTCTAGGGCCGCGACTAGCGGGAGGCCCGGCCTACGAGCAGTACTTC.

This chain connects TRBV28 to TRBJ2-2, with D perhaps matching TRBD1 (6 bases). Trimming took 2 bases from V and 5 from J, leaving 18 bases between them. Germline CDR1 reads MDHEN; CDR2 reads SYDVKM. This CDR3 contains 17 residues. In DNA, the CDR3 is TGTGCCAGCAGTTTACCTCGGCGGCCTAGGGGGACCGGGGAGCTGTTTTTT. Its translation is CASSLPRRPRGTGELFF.

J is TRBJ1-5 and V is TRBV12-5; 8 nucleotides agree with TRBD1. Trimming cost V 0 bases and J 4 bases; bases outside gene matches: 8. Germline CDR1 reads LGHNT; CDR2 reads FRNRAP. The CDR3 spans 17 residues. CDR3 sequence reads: CASGLVEGQAGNQPQHF. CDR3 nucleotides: TGTGCTAGTGGTTTGGTGGAGGGACAGGCGGGGAATCAGCCCCAGCATTTT.

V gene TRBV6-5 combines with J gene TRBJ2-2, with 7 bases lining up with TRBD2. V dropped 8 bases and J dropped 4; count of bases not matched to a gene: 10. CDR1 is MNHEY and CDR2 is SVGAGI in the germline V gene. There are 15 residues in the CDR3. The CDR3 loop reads CASYLREGATGELFF. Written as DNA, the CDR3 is TGTGCCAGCTATTTGAGGGAGGGAGCCACCGGGGAGCTGTTTTTT.

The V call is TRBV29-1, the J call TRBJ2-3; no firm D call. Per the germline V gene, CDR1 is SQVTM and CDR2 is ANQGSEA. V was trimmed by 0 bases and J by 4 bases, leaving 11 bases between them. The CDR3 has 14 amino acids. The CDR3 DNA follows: TGCAGCGTTGAAGATCCCGACTTCGCAGATACGCAGTATTTT. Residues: CSVEDPDFADTQYF.